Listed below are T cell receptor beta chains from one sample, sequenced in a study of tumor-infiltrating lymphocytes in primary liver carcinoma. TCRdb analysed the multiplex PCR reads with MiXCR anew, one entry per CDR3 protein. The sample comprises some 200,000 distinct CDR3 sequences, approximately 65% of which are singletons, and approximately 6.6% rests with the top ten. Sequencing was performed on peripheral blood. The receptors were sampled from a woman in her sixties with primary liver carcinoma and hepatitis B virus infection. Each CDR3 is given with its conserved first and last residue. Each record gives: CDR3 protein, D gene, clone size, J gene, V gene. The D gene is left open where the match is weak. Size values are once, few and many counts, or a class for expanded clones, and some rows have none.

CDR3: CASSSSFEQGKYNERFF
D: -
size: -
J: TRBJ2-1
V: TRBV11-3

CDR3: CASSHPSIVRAQRSYNEQFF
D: -
size: -
J: TRBJ2-1
V: TRBV11-2

CDR3: CASSDSLSGLASVDTHYF
D: TRBD2
size: -
J: TRBJ2-3
V: TRBV6-2/TRBV6-3

CDR3: CASSFRRGSYNEQFF
D: -
size: -
J: TRBJ2-1
V: TRBV11-2

CDR3: CASSLTTSDEQFF
D: TRBD2
size: many
J: TRBJ2-1
V: TRBV7-3

CDR3: CASSFPRHEQFF
D: -
size: many
J: TRBJ2-1
V: TRBV12-3/TRBV12-4

CDR3: CASCPRPAYEQYF
D: -
size: few
J: TRBJ2-7
V: TRBV28

CDR3: CASSPRSGGHGEAFF
D: TRBD1
size: -
J: TRBJ1-1
V: TRBV7-8

CDR3: CASSPEGGRTNSYNEQFF
D: -
size: -
J: TRBJ2-1
V: TRBV5-5

CDR3: CASSRPGYEQYF
D: -
size: -
J: TRBJ2-7
V: TRBV11-2

CDR3: CASSPRQLSTEAFF
D: -
size: -
J: TRBJ1-1
V: TRBV18

CDR3: CASNLSINTEELFF
D: -
size: -
J: TRBJ2-2
V: TRBV11-3

CDR3: CASSQALLGGLIQETQYF
D: TRBD2
size: many
J: TRBJ2-5
V: TRBV4-1

CDR3: CASSYTKSSYNEQFF
D: -
size: medium-sized
J: TRBJ2-1
V: TRBV11-2

CDR3: CASSLAYRVSLNEKLFF
D: -
size: few
J: TRBJ1-4
V: TRBV28

CDR3: CASSPGGVEAFF
D: -
size: few
J: TRBJ1-1
V: TRBV18

CDR3: CASSPGQIRNTEAFF
D: -
size: -
J: TRBJ1-1
V: TRBV5-1

CDR3: CASGHRDSYNNEQFF
D: -
size: -
J: TRBJ2-1
V: TRBV28

CDR3: CASSQRGTGNHPQHF
D: TRBD1
size: -
J: TRBJ1-5
V: TRBV4-1

CDR3: CASSLAGAYYNEQFF
D: -
size: -
J: TRBJ2-1
V: TRBV5-1

CDR3: CASSLGDRGSEQYF
D: TRBD1
size: -
J: TRBJ2-7
V: TRBV12-3/TRBV12-4

CDR3: CASGLGGNEQFF
D: -
size: -
J: TRBJ2-1
V: TRBV28

CDR3: CASSSGRSSGDTIYF
D: -
size: -
J: TRBJ1-3
V: TRBV5-1

CDR3: CASSVRMGGDQPQHF
D: -
size: medium-sized
J: TRBJ1-5
V: TRBV11-2

CDR3: CASSLGHSTEAFF
D: -
size: -
J: TRBJ1-1
V: TRBV5-4

CDR3: CASSPIQGAGGNTIYF
D: TRBD1
size: many
J: TRBJ1-3
V: TRBV7-9

CDR3: CASSFSQAGWPYSYEPYF
D: TRBD2
size: -
J: TRBJ2-7
V: TRBV11-2

CDR3: CASSLAWGSTYEQYF
D: -
size: -
J: TRBJ2-7
V: TRBV7-9

CDR3: CASSLALGRAASYNEQFF
D: -
size: many
J: TRBJ2-1
V: TRBV5-5

CDR3: CACRLSDNSPLHF
D: -
size: -
J: TRBJ1-6
V: TRBV5-1

CDR3: CVISTGTDQPQHF
D: -
size: -
J: TRBJ1-5
V: TRBV10-3

CDR3: CAISLVTGELFF
D: -
size: -
J: TRBJ2-2
V: TRBV11-1

CDR3: CASSLGGLLAGEQFF
D: TRBD2
size: medium-sized
J: TRBJ2-1
V: TRBV11-3

CDR3: CASSFSGMSTGELFF
D: -
size: -
J: TRBJ2-2
V: TRBV11-2

CDR3: CASRGFVDYGYTF
D: -
size: few
J: TRBJ1-2
V: TRBV5-1

CDR3: CAWSSEGNLSEQYF
D: -
size: many
J: TRBJ2-7
V: TRBV30

CDR3: CSVRGGLNTEAFF
D: TRBD1
size: many
J: TRBJ1-1
V: TRBV29-1

CDR3: CASSYGRGDMAPFYEQYF
D: -
size: -
J: TRBJ2-7
V: TRBV12-3/TRBV12-4

CDR3: CASSSEEAWSYNEQFF
D: -
size: -
J: TRBJ2-1
V: TRBV7-9

CDR3: CVSSLTVGVSYVQYF
D: -
size: -
J: TRBJ2-7
V: TRBV11-2

CDR3: CASSQPQNANYGYTF
D: -
size: -
J: TRBJ1-2
V: TRBV6-6

CDR3: CSVVQGYDEQFF
D: -
size: -
J: TRBJ2-1
V: TRBV29-1